A selection of T cell receptor beta chains follows, all from one sample in a study of blood T cell repertoires in COVID-19. Here immunoSEQ multiplex PCR was the method, and the copy in TCRdb shows in-frame clones only, minus some. The table lists some 260,000 clones, 80% to 90% of them singletons. Sample: peripheral blood. These receptors were taken from a woman in her 70s with COVID-19, enrolled during active disease. CDR3s include the opening cysteine and the closing phenylalanine or tryptophan. Each record gives: J gene, V gene, CDR3 protein.

TRBJ2-4 | TRBV6-5 | CASSYSGGIDKNIQYF
TRBJ2-3 | TRBV12-3/TRBV12-4 | CASTGTRYDTQYF
TRBJ2-3 | TRBV11-3 | CASSPGQARDTQYF
TRBJ1-4 | TRBV18 | CASSLSGQGGEKLFF
TRBJ2-1 | TRBV30 | CAWSRQGSYNEQFF
TRBJ2-7 | TRBV11-2 | CASSLGRQGGYEQYF
TRBJ1-1 | TRBV5-1 | CASSVPSGGTEAFF
TRBJ2-7 | TRBV6-6 | CASSYSDRHSYEQYF
TRBJ1-2 | TRBV5-1 | CASSLESRDRDGYTF
TRBJ1-3 | TRBV20-1 | CSVDRGNTIYF
TRBJ1-5 | TRBV28 | CASSSHRDGGNQPQHF
TRBJ1-4 | TRBV28 | CASSPGGREKLFF
TRBJ2-3 | TRBV6-1 | CASSEGWTGGRTDTQYF
TRBJ1-4 | TRBV18 | CASSPFGGRPNEKLFF
TRBJ2-3 | TRBV5-1 | CASSYSRTSTTDTQYF
TRBJ2-1 | TRBV6-6 | CASSYSGQGYNEQFF
TRBJ2-1 | TRBV11-2 | CASSLALAGDNEQFF
TRBJ1-1 | TRBV6-5 | CASSPGGIAEAFF
TRBJ2-7 | TRBV2 | CASSEFWGDRNYEQYF
TRBJ1-1 | TRBV3-1/TRBV3-2 | CASSHYGRGAAFF
TRBJ1-6 | TRBV7-2 | CASSSTGASPLHF
TRBJ2-7 | TRBV11-3 | CASSLYPGGNYEQYF
TRBJ2-1 | TRBV4-3 | CASSFGRVWEQFF
TRBJ2-3 | TRBV20-1 | CSASDPGGTDTQYF
TRBJ2-5 | TRBV10-2 | CATLRGRGETQYF
TRBJ2-3 | TRBV7-2 | CASSFLGGQPTQYF
TRBJ1-5 | TRBV3-1/TRBV3-2 | CASSQKTTGAYSNQPQHF
TRBJ1-4 | TRBV5-1 | CASSLATGGTNEKLFF
TRBJ2-7 | TRBV7-2 | CASSQRSGTSGSWSEQYF
TRBJ2-7 | TRBV3-1/TRBV3-2 | CASSQGQGTYEQYF
TRBJ2-7 | TRBV25-1 | CASMGGGAYEQYF
TRBJ2-7 | TRBV15 | CATSPPGVSTREQYF
TRBJ1-2 | TRBV27 | CASSPIWTGLGYAYTF
TRBJ1-5 | TRBV7-9 | CASSLAMGAGSNQPQHF
TRBJ1-2 | TRBV11-3 | CASSARGTADNYGYTF
TRBJ2-5 | TRBV19 | CASSSGTRETQYF
TRBJ2-7 | TRBV11-3 | CASRGMTYEQYF
TRBJ2-5 | TRBV5-4 | CASSLDRPSSSETQYF
TRBJ2-7 | TRBV27 | CASSLAGTAYEQYF
TRBJ2-7 | TRBV15 | CATSRDRSREQYF
TRBJ2-7 | TRBV9 | CASSVAQGRGEQYF
TRBJ1-2 | TRBV5-1 | CASSPATGGYGYTF
TRBJ1-6 | TRBV7-2 | CASGFRGSPLHF
TRBJ1-4 | TRBV2 | CATKRSVNEKLFF
TRBJ1-1 | TRBV7-9 | CASSLAGTGVTEAFF
TRBJ2-7 | TRBV5-6 | CASSPWTGTYEQYF
TRBJ1-6 | TRBV2 | CASSVTGQYNSPLHF
TRBJ2-7 | TRBV5-5 | CASSLAGVGNYEQYF
TRBJ2-7 | TRBV24-1 | CATSDSWTGSYEQYF
TRBJ1-3 | TRBV2 | CASEQGHSGNTIYF
TRBJ2-5 | TRBV29-1 | CSVQVEGLTSGRGTQYF
TRBJ1-4 | TRBV4-3 | CASSQAGTALNEKLFF
TRBJ1-1 | TRBV4-3 | CASSQDLGLGAFF
TRBJ2-5 | TRBV12-3/TRBV12-4 | CASNRGVQETQYF